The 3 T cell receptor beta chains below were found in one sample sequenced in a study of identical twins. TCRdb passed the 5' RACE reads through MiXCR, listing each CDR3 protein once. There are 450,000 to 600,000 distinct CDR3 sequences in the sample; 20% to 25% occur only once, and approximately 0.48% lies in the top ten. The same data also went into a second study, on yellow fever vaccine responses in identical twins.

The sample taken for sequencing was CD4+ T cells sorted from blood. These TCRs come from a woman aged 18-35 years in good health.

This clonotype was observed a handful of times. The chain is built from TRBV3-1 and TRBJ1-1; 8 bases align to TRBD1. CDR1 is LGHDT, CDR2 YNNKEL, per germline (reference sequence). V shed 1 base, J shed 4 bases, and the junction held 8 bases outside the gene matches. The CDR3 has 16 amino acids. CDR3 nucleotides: TGTGCCAGCAGCCAAGGCGGGACAGGACTTTTCACTGAAGCTTTCTTT. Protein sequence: CASSQGGTGLFTEAFF.

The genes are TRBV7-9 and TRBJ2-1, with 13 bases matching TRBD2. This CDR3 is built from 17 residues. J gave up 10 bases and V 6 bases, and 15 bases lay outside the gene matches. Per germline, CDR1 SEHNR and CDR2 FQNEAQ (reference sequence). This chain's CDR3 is CASSKGAGLAGAWEQFF. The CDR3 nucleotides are TGTGCCAGCAGTAAGGGGGCCGGACTAGCGGGAGCCTGGGAGCAGTTCTTC.

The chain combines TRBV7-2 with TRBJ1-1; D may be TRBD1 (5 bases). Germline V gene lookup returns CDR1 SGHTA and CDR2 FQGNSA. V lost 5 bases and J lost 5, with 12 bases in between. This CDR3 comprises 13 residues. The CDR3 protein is CASSRLGGTEAFF. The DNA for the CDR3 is TGTGCCAGCAGCCGTCTCGGGGGGACTGAAGCTTTCTTT.